This section outlines one T cell receptor beta chain sequence together with its context. Its specificity is not known. The source of the sample is a study of response to subunit inactivated influenza vaccine. From the RT-PCR reads, TCRdb called clonotypes with MiXCR, one entry per CDR3 protein. The table records some 600,000 distinct CDR3 sequences, 14% of them present only once. This CDR3 spans 16 amino acids. From germline, CDR1 is MDHEN and CDR2 SYDVKM. Trimming stripped 4 bases from V and 1 base from J, with 14 bases between. Study-wide points: There was a suggestion from the authors that each seasonal influenza vaccination recruits few new T cells.

This sequence was found in a man in his forties or fifties who received an inactivated influenza vaccine. The genes are TRBV28 and TRBJ2-4; D uncertain. The specimen comprised PBMCs from blood, sampled around 14 days before vaccination. CDR3 nucleotide sequence: TGTGCCAGCAGTTCCGGATCGGCCGGCGCCAAAAACATTCAGTACTTC. Its translation: CASSSGSAGAKNIQYF.